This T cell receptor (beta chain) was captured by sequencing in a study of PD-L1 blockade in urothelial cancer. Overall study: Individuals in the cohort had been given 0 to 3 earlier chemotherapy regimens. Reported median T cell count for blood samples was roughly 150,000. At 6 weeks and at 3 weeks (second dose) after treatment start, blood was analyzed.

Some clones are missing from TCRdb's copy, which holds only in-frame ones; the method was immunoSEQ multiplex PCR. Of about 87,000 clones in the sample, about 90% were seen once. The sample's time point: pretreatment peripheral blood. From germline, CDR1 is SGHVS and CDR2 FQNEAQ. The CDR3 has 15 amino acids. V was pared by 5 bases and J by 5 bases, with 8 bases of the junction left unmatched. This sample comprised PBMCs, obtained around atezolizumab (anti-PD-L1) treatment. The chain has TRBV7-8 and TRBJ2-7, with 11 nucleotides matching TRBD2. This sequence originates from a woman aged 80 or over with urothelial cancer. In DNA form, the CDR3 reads TGTGCCAGCAGCCTGATGGGACTAGCGGTACACGAGCAGTACTTC. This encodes CASSLMGLAVHEQYF.